This TCR beta chain was recorded in a study of CD8 T cells in ankylosing spondylitis. Whole-study results and caveats: What appeared characteristic of ankylosing spondylitis blood was a TCR beta motif of about eight highly homologous variants. As reported, disease-linked clones showed significant enrichment in matched ankylosing spondylitis synovial fluid.

As regards this clonotype: Its antigen is unknown.

CDR3 length equals 16 residues. From germline, CDR1 is DFQATT and CDR2 SNEGSKA (reference sequence). The V segment lost 1 base and the J segment 3 bases; nucleotides outside the gene matches: 7. TCRdb reanalysed the 5' RACE reads using MiXCR and keeps one entry per CDR3 protein. The table shows 700,000 or so distinct CDR3 sequences, with roughly 19% occurring only once. The J gene is TRBJ2-1, the V gene TRBV20-1; TRBD2 aligns across 9 bases. Sequencing was done on a sample of blood, either unsorted or a sorted T cell fraction (not recorded which). This TCR came from a male donor with ankylosing spondylitis. The CDR3 DNA sequence: TGCAGTGCTAGAGGAGGGGGACTAGCAGACTACAATGAGCAGTTCTTC. Translated: CSARGGGLADYNEQFF.